What follows are 21 T cell receptor beta chains derived from one specimen sequenced in a study of persistence of HIV-infected CD4 T cells. Their antigens remain unidentified. An overlapping HIV-1 Gag peptide pool stimulated these cells at approximately 0.91 ug/peptide/mL. Memory cells lacking CD40L and CD69 with high CD45RO were sorted. Sequencing used immunoSEQ version 4 in survey mode. Produced via immunoSEQ multiplex PCR; TCRdb's table is partial and in-frame only. The table lists about 39,000 clones, over 75% of them singletons, with roughly 5.6% in the top ten. Here the sequenced sample was cultured CD4+ T cells from PBMCs, taken from a patient who received antiretroviral therapy. The receptors were sampled from an adult with HIV. The donor label of this sample is uncertain.

The chain links TRBV21-1 to TRBJ2-7; the D call in the table, TRBD1, was not verified against the DNA. TRBV21-1 is marked as a pseudogene. The length of the CDR3 is 15 residues. Here the CDR3 DNA reads TGTGCCAGCAAACAGACAGCCTCAAGCTCCTACGAGCAGTACTTC. Its protein is CASKQTASSSYEQYF.

V and J are TRBV24-1 and TRBJ1-4; 9 bases align to TRBD1. The CDR3 consists of 15 residues. With V trimmed by 3 bases and J by 5 bases, 3 bases remained unmatched. Germline V gene sequence: CDR1 KGHDR, CDR2 SFDVKD. As DNA, the CDR3 is TGTGCCACCAGTGATCCGGGACAGGGAAATGAAAAACTGTTTTTT. This encodes CATSDPGQGNEKLFF.

The chain employs TRBV5-1 and TRBJ2-6; either TRBD1 or TRBD2 may fit D (5 bases each). The CDR3 spans 19 residues. Germline values: CDR1 SGHRS, CDR2 YFSETQ. The V gene lost 3 bases and the J gene lost 1 base, with 20 bases spanning the gap. The CDR3 loop is CASSWGRRPSLSGANVLTF. The CDR3 bases are TGCGCCAGCAGCTGGGGCAGGAGGCCCAGCTTGTCTGGGGCCAACGTCCTGACTTTC.

J is TRBJ2-7 and V is TRBV7-2; TRBD2 might be the D (5 bases). V was pared by 1 base and J by 7 bases, with 14 bases between. In germline, CDR1 is SGHTA, CDR2 FQGNSA. The CDR3 sequence is 14 residues long. The CDR3 reads CASSLGIGSGEQYF. In DNA form, the CDR3 reads TGTGCCAGCAGCTTAGGAATAGGATCGGGAGAGCAGTACTTC.

The J gene is TRBJ2-3, the V gene TRBV5-5; D is uncertain. The CDR3 has 12 residues. Trimming took off 5 bases at V and 5 bases at J, with 9 bases between the two ends. The V gene's germline CDR1 is SGHKS and CDR2 YYEKEE (reference sequence). The CDR3 loop reads CASSQMGDTQYF. CDR3 DNA sequence: TGTGCCAGCAGTCAGATGGGAGATACGCAGTATTTT.

The V call is TRBV21-1, the J call TRBJ1-6; TRBD1 was called by the table and not checked on the DNA. TRBV21-1 is flagged as a pseudogene. The CDR3 contains 16 residues. The CDR3 spells CASSDVSGQANSPLHF. The CDR3 DNA reads TGTGCCAGCAGCGATGTCTCCGGACAGGCCAATTCACCCCTCCACTTT.

This rearrangement joins TRBV6-5 to TRBJ2-1, with no clear D. The ends were cut back, 0 bases at V and 12 bases at J, with 6 bases in the middle. CDR1 and CDR2 (germline): MNHEY, SVGAGI. The CDR3 runs 11 residues. CDR3 region: CASSYSERQFF. DNA of the CDR3: TGTGCCAGCAGTTACTCAGAACGGCAGTTCTTC.

The chain is built from TRBV10-3 and TRBJ2-2, with 11 positions matching TRBD1. The ends lost 6 bases at V and 4 bases at J; junction bases unmatched: 4. Germline CDR1 ENHRY, CDR2 SYGVKD. This CDR3 is 15 amino acids long. The CDR3, as DNA: TGTGCCATCAGGGCCGGGACAGGGGGCACCGGGGAGCTGTTTTTT. Translated: CAIRAGTGGTGELFF.

The genes are TRBV15 and TRBJ2-2; D unclear. Trimming shortened V by 1 base and J by 4 bases, and 10 bases separated the two germline ends. The CDR3 has 15 residues. The V gene's germline CDR1 is LNHNV and CDR2 YYDKDF (reference sequence). The CDR3 DNA reads TGTGCCACCAGCAGAGGGGGTACCACCACCGGGGAGCTGTTTTTT. This codes for CATSRGGTTTGELFF.

V gene TRBV3-1 (or the pseudogene TRBV3-2) combines with J gene TRBJ2-3, with a possible D match to TRBD1 (5 bases). The CDR3 has 14 residues. CDR1 is LGHDT and CDR2 is YNNKEL in the germline V gene (reference sequence). V lost 3 bases and J lost 3, with 10 bases in between. The CDR3 is CASSHNAGTDTQYF. DNA for the CDR3: TGTGCCAGCAGCCATAATGCAGGGACAGATACGCAGTATTTT.

The chain recombines TRBV7-6 with TRBJ2-2, with D possibly TRBD1 on 6 matching bases. This CDR3 has 15 residues. The germline V and J ends were trimmed by 0 bases and 5 bases, with 10 bases remaining between them. Germline V gene lookup returns CDR1 SGHVS and CDR2 FNYEAQ. The CDR3 bases are TGTGCCAGCAGCTTAGCGCTGAGGGGGACCGGGGAGCTGTTTTTT. Its translation: CASSLALRGTGELFF.

The J gene is TRBJ2-1, the V gene TRBV5-1, with 11 bases identical to TRBD2. J was trimmed by 9 bases and V by 2 bases; bases with no gene match: 13. The CDR3 contains 17 residues. Looked up from germline, CDR1 is SGHRS and CDR2 is YFSETQ. The CDR3: CASSLNSGGAQTSEQFF. CDR3 nucleotides: TGCGCCAGCAGCTTAAATAGCGGGGGGGCCCAGACAAGTGAGCAGTTCTTC.

The J gene is TRBJ1-2, the V gene TRBV7-2; TRBD1 is a possible D gene (5 bases). The CDR3 is made up of 13 amino acids. V shed 2 bases and J shed 5 bases, with 9 bases lying between them. Germline CDR1 and CDR2: SGHTA and FQGNSA. CDR3: CASSLSGYYGYTF. CDR3 nucleotides: TGTGCCAGCAGCTTATCAGGGTATTATGGCTACACCTTC.

This clone came up once. The rearrangement joins TRBV28 to TRBJ1-1; tentative D call: TRBD1 (5 bases). From germline, CDR1 is MDHEN and CDR2 SYDVKM. This CDR3 is 13 amino acids long. V was trimmed by 6 bases and J by 4 bases, leaving 12 bases between them. The CDR3, as DNA: TGTGCCAGCAGCGAGGGGTTGGCCACTGAAGCTTTCTTT. Translated, it gives CASSEGLATEAFF.

V is TRBV7-9 and J is TRBJ2-1; 9 bases map to TRBD1. V gave up 1 base and J gave up 13 bases; unmatched junction bases: 2. This CDR3 comprises 12 residues. From germline, CDR1 is SEHNR and CDR2 FQNEAQ (reference sequence). The DNA for the CDR3 is TGTGCCAGCAGCTTAGGGGACAGGGCACAGTTCTTC. It codes for CASSLGDRAQFF.

This clone was recorded once. The chain's CDR3 is CASSPSLVGANTGELFF. CDR3 nucleotide sequence: TGTGCCAGCTCACCAAGTTTGGTAGGAGCGAACACCGGGGAGCTGTTTTTT. The rearrangement joins TRBV18 to TRBJ2-2; D uncertain. Germline V gives CDR1 KGHSH, CDR2 LQKENI. The CDR3 contains 17 residues. Trimming pared 2 bases from V and 0 bases from J, leaving 13 bases between.

J is TRBJ1-1 and V is TRBV2; possibly TRBD1 for D (5 bases). CDR1 SNHLY and CDR2 FYNNEI come from the germline V gene. With 6 bases removed from V and 0 bases from J, the gap between germline ends came to 20 bases. The CDR3 length is 17 residues. CDR3 nucleotide sequence: TGTGCCAGCAGGCGTGGGGGGGGAAATTCGATGAACACTGAAGCTTTCTTT. This codes for CASRRGGGNSMNTEAFF. The full variable domain, completed using reference TRBV2 and TRBJ1-1, is EPEVTQTPSHQVTQMGQEVILRCVPISNHLYFYWYRQILGQKVEFLVSFYNNEISEKSEIFDDQFSVERPDGSNFTLKIRSTKLEDSAMYFCASRRGGGNSMNTEAFFGQGTRLTVV.

V is TRBV20-1 and J is TRBJ2-7; 7 bases are a match to TRBD2. CDR3 length equals 17 residues. V trimming: 6 bases; J trimming: 3 bases; junction bases outside the gene matches: 20. The germline V gene encodes CDR1 DFQATT and CDR2 SNEGSKA (reference sequence). CDR3 DNA: TGCAGTGCGAGTGATCAGGCTAGCGGTTCTAACATCTACGAGCAGTACTTC. Protein: CSASDQASGSNIYEQYF.

The chain joins TRBV6-5 to TRBJ2-1, with D possibly being TRBD2 (7 bases). This CDR3 has 13 residues. Germline V CDR1 and CDR2: MNHEY, SVGAGI. Trimming removed 5 bases at V and 8 bases at J, with 13 bases between. CDR3 residues: CASSTRGGDEQFF. CDR3 DNA: TGTGCCAGCAGTACCCGAGGGGGGGATGAGCAGTTCTTC.

The chain is built from TRBV4-1 and TRBJ1-4; D perhaps matches TRBD1 (6 bases). This CDR3 is 16 amino acids long. Germline lookup yields CDR1 MGHRA and CDR2 YSYEKL. The V gene lost 1 base and the J gene lost 7 bases, with 16 bases spanning the gap. The CDR3: CASSQGRGALSEKLFF. The CDR3 DNA is TGCGCCAGCAGCCAAGGGCGGGGGGCGCTGAGTGAAAAACTGTTTTTT.

This clone was seen once. The chain employs TRBV5-5 and TRBJ2-1; no reliable D call. This CDR3 has 13 residues. CDR1 SGHKS and CDR2 YYEKEE come from the germline V gene (reference sequence). Deletions cut 2 bases from V and 10 bases from J, with 13 bases between. CDR3 sequence reads: CASSFGSGNEQFF. DNA for the CDR3: TGTGCCAGCAGCTTTGGTTCCGGAAACGAGCAGTTCTTC.